This record covers a single T cell receptor beta chain. This clonotype has just a few counts. The antigen it recognizes is unknown. Per-base quality was not reported, and no clone a single base away is much larger than it. The sample's treatment or condition label, in plain terms: live attenuated yellow fever vaccine strain. Two biological replicates of bulk PBMCs were collected at each blood-draw timepoint. PBMCs were isolated from peripheral blood using a standard Ficoll-Paque protocol. TriZol was used to extract RNA from bulk PBMCs, from CD4 and CD8 fractions, and from dextramer-positive and dextramer-negative fractions. The germline V gene sets CDR1 to LGHNA and CDR2 to YNFKEQ. Including cysteine and phenylalanine, the CDR3 has 14 amino acids. Just the 42-base CDR3 DNA is kept, in frame starting at base 1. The germline V end is reduced by 2 bases and the J end by 4 bases; junction bases left unmatched: 2.

This record belongs to a study of T cells after yellow fever vaccination (dated by TCRdb to 2018 to 2020). About the investigation overall: The SMART-Seq v4 Ultra Low Input RNA kit was used to prepare libraries from fractions with low cell numbers. To track T-cell clones before and after primary and booster YFV17D yellow fever vaccination, bulk TCR alpha and beta repertoires were sequenced longitudinally. The cohort comprised two healthy male donors, one aged 18 to 30 and one aged 30 to 40 years. Blood was drawn at multiple timepoints before and after primary and secondary immunization, with bulk PBMC replicates and cell subsets isolated.

Synthesis of TCR cDNA relied on 5'RACE template switching, a step that introduced a universal primer site along with unique molecular identifiers. Priming for cDNA synthesis came from both the TCR alpha and TCR beta constant segments. Libraries were amplified in two PCR steps, with sample barcodes and sequencing adapters added in the second step. Sequencing of the libraries was done on either Illumina HiSeq 2500 (2x100 bp) or NovaSeq (2x150 bp). The published analysis was carried out like this. Demultiplexing of reads and collapsing into UMI consensus sequences were performed with MIGEC, and V(D)J alignment was carried out with MiXCR. Vaccine-responding clonotypes were defined with edgeR using replicate PBMC samples, requiring FDR below 0.01 and a log2 fold change above 5 up to day 15. Bulk clonotypes were assigned CD4 or CD8 identity according to which sequenced CD4 or CD8 repertoire held them at higher abundance. TCRdb reprocessing: public reads trimmed at Q25 with fastp, clones called with MiXCR, in-frame beta chains kept. Entries are consolidated by CDR3 protein sequence, retaining the most common genes and DNA. TCRdb, not the authors, supplied the V and J calls. The sample table records 450,000 to 600,000 distinct CDR3 sequences; approximately 15% of these occur just once. The ten top clones hold over 12% of the sample.

The full study reports these points: After the booster, most clones that had expanded after primary vaccination were detected again (nearly 97% of CD4 and 70% to 90% of CD8), suggesting broad maintenance of memory. The study included only a couple of donors, which limits how far the findings can be generalized. A small share of clonotypes was detected in both CD4 and CD8 compartments, with the overlap likely arising from convergent recombination. Because abundant contaminating clonotypes from the bulk population could be contained in FACS-sorted repertoires, computational filtering was required. The secondary T-cell response was found to be weaker but faster than the primary response, with a peak reached on day 5 rather than on day 15.

Sample: PBMCs, taken on the day of the yellow fever booster vaccination. The sequence joins TRBV4-2 to TRBJ1-3; 7 central bases correspond to TRBD1. The TCR was taken from a man aged 30 to 45 who received the YFV17D yellow fever vaccine. The DNA sequence is given as TGTGCCAGCAGCCAACAGGACAGGGGAAACACCATATATTTT. Protein translation: CASSQQDRGNTIYF.